This T cell receptor beta chain was obtained from a study of cytomegalovirus exposure and HLA in healthy donors. Primers: 60 Vbeta forward and 13 Jbeta reverse. The data were produced by immunoSEQ multiplex PCR, yet TCRdb's version contains in-frame clones alone and is incomplete. The sample has around 53,000 clones. This CDR3 comprises 13 residues. V dropped 7 bases and J dropped 4; count of bases not matched to a gene: 9. Germline CDR1 SQVTM, CDR2 ANQGSEA. J is TRBJ1-1 and V is TRBV29-1, with 7 nucleotides matching TRBD1. Sequenced material: PBMCs. The sequence was obtained from a male donor in good health and CMV-seropositive. CDR3 in DNA: TGCAGCGCAAAGGACAGGTTGGTCACTGAAGCTTTCTTT. Protein: CSAKDRLVTEAFF.